This T cell receptor beta chain was documented in a study of cytomegalovirus exposure and HLA in healthy donors. It was with 60 Vbeta and 13 Jbeta primers that the PCR ran. Per the original methods: Roughly 80 million unique TCR beta chains, roughly 11 million shared, were counted in a later analysis. Measured with immunoSEQ multiplex PCR; TCRdb has only the in-frame clones, and not every one. D and trimming were read from the DNA, whereas the V and J calls and clone size are those reported in that table. The sample shows more than 150,000 clones, more than 75% of them seen only once. With regard to this clone: Its cognate antigen is unknown.

Notes on the study in general: A later analysis appeared to link common viral pathogens to several of the most significant clusters. Only CMV serostatus was available as immune exposure information. Presence/absence analyses took donor sequencing depth as roughly uniform.

Germline CDR1 reads MNHNY; CDR2 reads SVGAGI (reference sequence). CDR3 length equals 13 residues. V lost 5 bases to trimming and J lost 1 base, with 8 bases between them. The clonotype was recovered from a man between 40 and 49 years old in good health and CMV-seronegative. This chain joins TRBV6-6 and TRBJ1-2, with D perhaps TRBD1 (5 bases). Sequencing was carried out using PBMCs. The CDR3 DNA sequence: TGTGCCAGCAGTAGGGGCCATAACTATGGCTACACCTTC. Encoded protein: CASSRGHNYGYTF.